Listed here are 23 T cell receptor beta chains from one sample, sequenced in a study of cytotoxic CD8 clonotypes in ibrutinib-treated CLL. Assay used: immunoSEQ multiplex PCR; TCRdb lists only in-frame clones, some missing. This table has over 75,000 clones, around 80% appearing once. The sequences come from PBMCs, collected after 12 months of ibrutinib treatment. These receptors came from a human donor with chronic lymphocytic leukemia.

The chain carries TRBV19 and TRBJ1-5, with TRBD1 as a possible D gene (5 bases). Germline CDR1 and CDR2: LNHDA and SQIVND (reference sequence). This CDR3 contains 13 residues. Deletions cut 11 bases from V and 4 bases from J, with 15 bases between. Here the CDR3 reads CASRQGGNQPQHF. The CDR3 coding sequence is TGTGCCTCAAGGCAGGGCGGAAATCAGCCCCAGCATTTT. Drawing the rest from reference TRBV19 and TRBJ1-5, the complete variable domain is DGGITQSPKYLFRKEGQNVTLSCEQNLNHDAMYWYRQDPGQGLRLIYYSQIVNDFQKGDIAEGYSVSREKKESFPLTVTSAQKNPTAFYLCASRQGGNQPQHFGDGTRLSIL.

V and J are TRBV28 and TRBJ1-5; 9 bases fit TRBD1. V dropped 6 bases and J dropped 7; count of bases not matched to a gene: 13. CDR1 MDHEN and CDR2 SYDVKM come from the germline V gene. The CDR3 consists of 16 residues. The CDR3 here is CASRGTLDRGGQPQHF. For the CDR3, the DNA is TGTGCCAGCAGGGGTACGCTGGACAGGGGAGGACAGCCCCAGCATTTT. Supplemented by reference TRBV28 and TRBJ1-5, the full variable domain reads DVKVTQSSRYLVKRTGEKVFLECVQDMDHENMFWYRQDPGLGLRLIYFSYDVKMKEKGDIPEGYSVSREKKERFSLILESASTNQTSMYLCASRGTLDRGGQPQHFGDGTRLSIL.

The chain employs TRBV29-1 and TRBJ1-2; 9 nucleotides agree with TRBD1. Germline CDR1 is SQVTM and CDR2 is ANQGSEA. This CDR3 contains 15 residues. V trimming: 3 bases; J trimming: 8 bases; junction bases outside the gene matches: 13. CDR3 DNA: TGCAGCGTTGAGGGACAGGGTTATGAAAATGAGGGCTACACCTTC. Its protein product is CSVEGQGYENEGYTF.

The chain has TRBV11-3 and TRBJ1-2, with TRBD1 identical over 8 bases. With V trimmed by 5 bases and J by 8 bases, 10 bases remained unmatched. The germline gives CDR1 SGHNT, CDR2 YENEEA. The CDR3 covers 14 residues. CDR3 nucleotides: TGTGCCAGCAGCACGGGACAGGAGTTTCGCGGCTACACCTTC. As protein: CASSTGQEFRGYTF.

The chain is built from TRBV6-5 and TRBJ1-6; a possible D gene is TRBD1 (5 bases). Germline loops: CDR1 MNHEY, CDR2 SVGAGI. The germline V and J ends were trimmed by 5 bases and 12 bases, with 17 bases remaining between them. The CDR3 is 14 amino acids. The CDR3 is CASSQGVESLPLHF. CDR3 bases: TGTGCCAGCAGTCAGGGCGTAGAAAGCTTACCCCTCCACTTT.

In nucleotides, the CDR3 is TGCGCCAGCAGCTTGGCCCAGGGGCGGGGGGCCAACGTCCTGACTTTC. It codes for CASSLAQGRGANVLTF. This chain links TRBV5-1 with TRBJ2-6, with TRBD1 as a possible D gene (6 bases). Looked up from germline, CDR1 is SGHRS and CDR2 is YFSETQ. Trimming shortened V by 0 bases and J by 4 bases, and 11 bases separated the two germline ends. The CDR3 sequence is 16 residues long.

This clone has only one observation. CDR3 nucleotide sequence: TGTGCCAGTAGTATGGGGGGATTGAACACCGGGGAGCTGTTTTTT. Its translation is CASSMGGLNTGELFF. The gene calls are TRBV19 and TRBJ2-2, with TRBD2 as a possible D gene (6 bases). Deletions cut 3 bases from V and 1 base from J, with 9 bases between. This CDR3 spans 15 amino acids. Germline assignment: CDR1 LNHDA and CDR2 SQIVND (reference sequence).

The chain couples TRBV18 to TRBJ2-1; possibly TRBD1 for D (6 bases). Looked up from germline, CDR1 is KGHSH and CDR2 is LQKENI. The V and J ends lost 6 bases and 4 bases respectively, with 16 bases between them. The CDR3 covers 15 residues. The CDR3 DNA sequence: TGTGCCAGCTCGAAACAAGGGGGTCGGTACAATGAGCAGTTCTTC. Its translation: CASSKQGGRYNEQFF. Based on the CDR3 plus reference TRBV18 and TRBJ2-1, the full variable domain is NAGVMQNPRHLVRRRGQEARLRCSPMKGHSHVYWYRQLPEEGLKFMVYLQKENIIDESGMPKERFSAEFPKEGPSILRIQQVVRGDSAAYFCASSKQGGRYNEQFFGPGTRLTVL.

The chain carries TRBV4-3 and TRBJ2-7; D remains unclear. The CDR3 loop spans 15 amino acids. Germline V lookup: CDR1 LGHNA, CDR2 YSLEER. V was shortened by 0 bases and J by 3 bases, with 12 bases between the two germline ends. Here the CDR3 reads CASSQDPERNYEQYF. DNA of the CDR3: TGCGCCAGCAGCCAAGATCCGGAACGGAACTACGAGCAGTACTTC.

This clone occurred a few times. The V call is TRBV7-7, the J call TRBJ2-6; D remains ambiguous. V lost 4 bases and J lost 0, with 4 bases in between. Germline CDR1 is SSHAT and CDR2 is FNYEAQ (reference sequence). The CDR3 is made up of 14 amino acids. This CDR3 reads CASSSDSGANVLTF. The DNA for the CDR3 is TGTGCCAGCAGCTCGGACTCTGGGGCCAACGTCCTGACTTTC.

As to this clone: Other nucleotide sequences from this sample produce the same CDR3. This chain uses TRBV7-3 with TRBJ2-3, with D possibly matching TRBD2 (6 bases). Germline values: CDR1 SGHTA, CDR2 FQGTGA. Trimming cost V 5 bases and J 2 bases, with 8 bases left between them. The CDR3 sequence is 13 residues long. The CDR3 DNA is TGTGCCAGCAGCCTGGACTACACAGATACGCAGTATTTT. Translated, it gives CASSLDYTDTQYF.

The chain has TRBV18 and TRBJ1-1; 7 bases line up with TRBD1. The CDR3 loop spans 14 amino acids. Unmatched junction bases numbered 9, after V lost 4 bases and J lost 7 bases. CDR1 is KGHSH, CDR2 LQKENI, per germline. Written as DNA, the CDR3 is TGTGCCAGCTCACGAGCAGGGGGATCGATTGAAGCTTTCTTT. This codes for CASSRAGGSIEAFF.

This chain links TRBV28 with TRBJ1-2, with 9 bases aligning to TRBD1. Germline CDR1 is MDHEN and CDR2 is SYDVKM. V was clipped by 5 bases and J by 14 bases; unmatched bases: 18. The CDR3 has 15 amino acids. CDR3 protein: CASSAQNPGQGFCTF. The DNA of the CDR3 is TGTGCCAGCAGTGCCCAGAATCCGGGACAGGGTTTTTGTACCTTC.

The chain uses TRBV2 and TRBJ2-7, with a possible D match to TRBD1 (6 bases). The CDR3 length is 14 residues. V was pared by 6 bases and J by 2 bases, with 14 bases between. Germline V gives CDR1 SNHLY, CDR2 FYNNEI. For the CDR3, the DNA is TGTGCCAGCAGCACGATGACAGGAACCTACGAGCAGTACTTC. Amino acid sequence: CASSTMTGTYEQYF.

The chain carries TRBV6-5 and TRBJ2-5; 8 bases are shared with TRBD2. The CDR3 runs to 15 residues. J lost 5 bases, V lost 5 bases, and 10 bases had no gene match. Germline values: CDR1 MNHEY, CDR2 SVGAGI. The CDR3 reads CASSNIGGGVETQYF. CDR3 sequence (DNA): TGTGCCAGCAGTAATATCGGGGGGGGAGTGGAGACCCAGTACTTC.

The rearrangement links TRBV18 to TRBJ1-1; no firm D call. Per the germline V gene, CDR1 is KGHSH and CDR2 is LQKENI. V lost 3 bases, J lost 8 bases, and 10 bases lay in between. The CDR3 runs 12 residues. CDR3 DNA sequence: TGTGCCAGCTCACCGCCTATAGGGGAAGCTTTCTTT. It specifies CASSPPIGEAFF.

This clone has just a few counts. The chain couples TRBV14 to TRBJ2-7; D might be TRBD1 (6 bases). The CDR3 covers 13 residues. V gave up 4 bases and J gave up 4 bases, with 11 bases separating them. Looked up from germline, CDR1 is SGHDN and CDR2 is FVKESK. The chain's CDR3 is CASSRQDGYEQYF. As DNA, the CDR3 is TGTGCCAGCAGCCGACAGGACGGGTACGAGCAGTACTTC.

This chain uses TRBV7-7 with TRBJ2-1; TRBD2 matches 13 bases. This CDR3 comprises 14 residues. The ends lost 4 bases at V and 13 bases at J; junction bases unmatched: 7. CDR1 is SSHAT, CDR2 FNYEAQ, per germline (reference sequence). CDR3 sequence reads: CASSSSGTSGAQFF. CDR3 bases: TGTGCCAGCAGCTCCTCCGGGACTAGCGGGGCCCAGTTCTTC.

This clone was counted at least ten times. The CDR3 region is CASSESSMGGNTIYF. CDR3 bases: TGTGCCAGCAGTGAATCGAGTATGGGAGGAAACACCATATATTTT. This rearrangement joins TRBV2 to TRBJ1-3; D gene uncertain. The CDR3 extends over 15 amino acids. Trimming shortened V by 2 bases and J by 4 bases, and 12 bases separated the two germline ends. Germline V gene data show CDR1 as SNHLY and CDR2 as FYNNEI.

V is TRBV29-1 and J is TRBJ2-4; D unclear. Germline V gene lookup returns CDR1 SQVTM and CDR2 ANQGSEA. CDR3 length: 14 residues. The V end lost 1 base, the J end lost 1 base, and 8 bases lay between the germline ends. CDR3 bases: TGCAGCGTTGAAGTAGCCATGGCCAAAAACATTCAGTACTTC. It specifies CSVEVAMAKNIQYF.

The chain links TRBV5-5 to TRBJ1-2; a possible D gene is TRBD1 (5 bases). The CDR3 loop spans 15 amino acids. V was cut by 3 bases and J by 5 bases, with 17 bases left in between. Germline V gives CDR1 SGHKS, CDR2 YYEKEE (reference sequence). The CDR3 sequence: CASSSPAGVGYGYTF. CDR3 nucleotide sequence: TGTGCCAGCAGCTCACCAGCGGGGGTAGGGTATGGCTACACCTTC. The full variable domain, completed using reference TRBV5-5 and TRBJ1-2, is DAGVTQSPTHLIKTRGQQVTLRCSPISGHKSVSWYQQVLGQGPQFIFQYYEKEERGRGNFPDRFSARQFPNYSSELNVNALLLGDSALYLCASSSPAGVGYGYTFGSGTRLTVV.

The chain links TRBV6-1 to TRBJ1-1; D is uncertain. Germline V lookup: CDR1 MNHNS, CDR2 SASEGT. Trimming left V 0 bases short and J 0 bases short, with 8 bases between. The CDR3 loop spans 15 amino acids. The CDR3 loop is CASSEAGIMNTEAFF. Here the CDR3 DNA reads TGTGCCAGCAGTGAAGCAGGAATAATGAACACTGAAGCTTTCTTT.

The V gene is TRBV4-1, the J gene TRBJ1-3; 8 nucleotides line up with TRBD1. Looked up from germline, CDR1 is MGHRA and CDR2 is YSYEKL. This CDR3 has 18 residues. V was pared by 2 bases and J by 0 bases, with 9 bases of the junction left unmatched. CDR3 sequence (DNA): TGCGCCAGCAGCCAAAATCCGCCGGGACAGGACTCTGGAAACACCATATATTTT. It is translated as CASSQNPPGQDSGNTIYF.